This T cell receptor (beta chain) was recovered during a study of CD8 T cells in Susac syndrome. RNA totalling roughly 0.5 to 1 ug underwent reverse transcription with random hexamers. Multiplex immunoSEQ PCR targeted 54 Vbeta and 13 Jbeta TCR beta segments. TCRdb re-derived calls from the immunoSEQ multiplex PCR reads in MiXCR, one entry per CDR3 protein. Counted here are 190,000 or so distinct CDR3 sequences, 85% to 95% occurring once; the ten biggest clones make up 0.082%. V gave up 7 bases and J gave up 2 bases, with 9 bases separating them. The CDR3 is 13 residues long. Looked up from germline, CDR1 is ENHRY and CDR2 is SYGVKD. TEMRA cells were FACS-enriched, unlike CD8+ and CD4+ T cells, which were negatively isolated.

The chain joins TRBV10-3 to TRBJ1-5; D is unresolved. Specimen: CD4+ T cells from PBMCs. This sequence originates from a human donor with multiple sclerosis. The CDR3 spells CAITQDRNQPQHF. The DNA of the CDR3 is TGTGCCATCACCCAAGACCGCAATCAGCCCCAGCATTTT.